These T cell receptor beta chains were read from a single sample in a study of post-analysis software for immune sequencing data. MiXCR, run by TCRdb on the PCR reads, gives a single entry per CDR3 protein. This table holds 380,000 or so distinct CDR3 sequences, approximately 38% found once. Source material: blood. The receptors come from a girl aged 5 to 17 with multiple sclerosis. Each CDR3 is given with its conserved first and last residue. The D gene is left open where the match is weak. Clone size is not always given. Where it is, it says once, few, many or a class for expanded clones.

V gene,J gene,CDR3 length,clone size,D gene,CDR3 protein,CDR3 DNA
TRBV2,TRBJ2-1,14,-,-,CASSEEKGWDEQFF,TGTGCCAGCAGTGAAGAGAAAGGGTGGGATGAGCAGTTCTTC
TRBV10-1,TRBJ2-1,17,-,TRBD2,CASSDPPGLAGGNEQFF,TGCGCCAGCAGTGATCCTCCGGGACTAGCGGGGGGGAATGAGCAGTTCTTC
TRBV4-2,TRBJ1-2,15,-,-,CASSQDTPQLGGYTF,TGTGCCAGCAGCCAAGATACGCCCCAACTCGGCGGCTACACCTTC
TRBV10-2,TRBJ2-5,14,few,TRBD2,CASRGLAWEETQYF,TGCGCCAGCAGAGGACTAGCATGGGAAGAGACCCAGTACTTC
TRBV5-1,TRBJ2-6,16,-,-,CASSARTGSGANVLTF,TGCGCCAGCAGCGCCCGGACGGGCTCTGGGGCCAACGTCCTGACTTTC
TRBV7-8,TRBJ1-1,14,-,-,CASSAAVKGTEAFF,TGTGCCAGCAGCGCCGCGGTGAAGGGAACTGAAGCTTTCTTT
TRBV4-1,TRBJ2-1,16,-,TRBD2,CASSQVRAGAYNEQFF,TGCGCCAGCAGCCAAGTTCGAGCGGGGGCCTACAATGAGCAGTTCTTC
TRBV5-6,TRBJ2-5,14,few,TRBD2,CASSWTSGEETQYF,TGTGCCAGCAGCTGGACTAGCGGGGAAGAGACCCAGTACTTC
TRBV7-8,TRBJ2-7,13,-,TRBD1,CASVGQGAGEQYF,TGTGCCAGCGTCGGACAGGGGGCGGGGGAGCAGTACTTC
TRBV27,TRBJ1-1,13,once,-,CASSLVRATEALF,TGTGCCAGCAGTTTAGTAAGGGCCACTGAAGCTCTCTTT
TRBV20-1,TRBJ2-7,14,-,-,CSARDQRLSYEQYF,TGCAGTGCTAGAGATCAACGGCTCTCCTACGAGCAGTACTTC
TRBV30,TRBJ2-6,13,few,-,CACLGAGANVLTF,TGTGCCTGCTTGGGGGCTGGGGCCAACGTCCTGACTTTC
TRBV7-2,TRBJ2-7,14,many,-,CASRPPGLAYEQYF,TGTGCCAGCAGACCCCCGGGACTCGCCTACGAGCAGTACTTC
TRBV20-1,TRBJ2-3,14,-,TRBD2,CSARTGGPADTQYF,TGCAGTGCTAGGACGGGGGGGCCGGCAGATACGCAGTATTTT
TRBV7-9,TRBJ2-7,13,few,-,CASTGVSSYEQYF,TGTGCCAGCACTGGGGTTTCCTCCTACGAGCAGTACTTC
TRBV12-3/TRBV12-4,TRBJ2-3,13,few,TRBD1,CASSLTGVDTQYF,TGTGCCAGCAGTTTAACAGGGGTAGATACGCAGTATTTT
TRBV6-4,TRBJ2-1,16,-,-,CASSDLVTASYNEQVF,TGTGCCAGCAGTGACCTGGTGACAGCGTCCTACAATGAGCAGGTCTTC
TRBV7-9,TRBJ1-1,11,-,-,CASTGQLVAFF,TGTGCCAGCACCGGCCAGTTAGTGGCTTTCTTT
TRBV6-5,TRBJ2-1,14,-,TRBD2,CASSLAGGLDEQFF,TGTGCCAGCAGTTTGGCGGGGGGGCTCGATGAGCAGTTCTTC
TRBV20-1,TRBJ1-2,15,-,TRBD1,CSARGSQGGDYGYTF,TGCAGTGCTAGAGGTTCACAGGGGGGAGACTATGGCTACACCTTC
TRBV30,TRBJ1-5,13,-,TRBD1,CAWSVQGDQPQHF,TGTGCCTGGAGTGTACAGGGGGATCAGCCCCAGCATTTT
TRBV7-2,TRBJ1-1,13,few,-,CASSRRGGTEAFF,TGTGCCAGCAGCCGGAGGGGCGGGACTGAAGCTTTCTTT
TRBV12-3/TRBV12-4,TRBJ1-1,11,-,-,CASSLRSEAFF,TGTGCCAGCAGTTTGAGGTCTGAAGCTTTCTTT
TRBV7-7,TRBJ2-1,13,-,-,CASSLVGENEQFF,TGTGCTAGCAGCTTAGTCGGGGAGAATGAGCAGTTCTTC
TRBV3-1,TRBJ2-1,13,-,-,CASSLGYMNEQFF,TGTGCCAGCAGCCTCGGGTATATGAATGAGCAGTTCTTC
TRBV6-5,TRBJ2-5,13,many,TRBD2,CASSPTGGETQYF,TGTGCCAGCAGTCCCACGGGGGGGGAGACCCAGTACTTC
TRBV10-3,TRBJ2-3,14,few,-,CATLTGPSTDTQYF,TGTGCCACCCTGACAGGACCTAGCACAGATACGCAGTATTTT
TRBV6-5,TRBJ1-1,14,-,-,CASSYSGGMGEAFF,TGTGCCAGCAGTTACTCGGGGGGCATGGGTGAAGCTTTCTTT
TRBV6-2/TRBV6-3,TRBJ2-2,12,-,-,CASRIATGELFF,TGTGCCAGCAGAATAGCGACCGGGGAGCTGTTTTTT
TRBV20-1,TRBJ1-2,14,-,-,CSARAPVANYGYTF,TGCAGTGCTAGGGCCCCAGTAGCTAACTATGGCTACACCTTC
TRBV5-5,TRBJ1-5,16,-,-,CASSSIIQAGNQPQHF,TGTGCCAGCAGCTCTATTATACAGGCAGGGAATCAGCCCCAGCATTTT
TRBV12-3/TRBV12-4,TRBJ2-7,15,-,TRBD2,CASSPRTSLDHEQYF,TGTGCCAGCAGTCCAAGGACTAGTTTGGATCACGAGCAGTACTTC
TRBV20-1,TRBJ2-7,13,few,TRBD2,CSATLGGTGEQYF,TGCAGTGCTACCTTGGGGGGGACGGGCGAGCAGTACTTC
TRBV20-1,TRBJ2-1,13,few,-,CSAGRHSTNEQFF,TGCAGTGCTGGCCGTCACTCGACCAATGAGCAGTTCTTC
TRBV7-9,TRBJ2-1,18,-,TRBD2,CASSARLAGGPSYNEQFF,TGTGCCAGCAGCGCCCGACTAGCGGGGGGGCCGAGTTACAATGAGCAGTTCTTC
TRBV20-1,TRBJ1-1,13,-,-,CSARDITPTEAFF,TGCAGTGCTAGAGATATCACACCTACTGAAGCTTTCTTT
TRBV12-3/TRBV12-4,TRBJ2-3,16,once,TRBD2,CASSLVTSGGTDTQYF,TGTGCCAGCAGTTTAGTGACTAGCGGGGGCACAGATACGCAGTATTTT
TRBV5-1,TRBJ2-2,19,-,TRBD2,CASSLVISGVGMYTGELFF,TGCGCCAGCAGCTTGGTAATTAGCGGGGTCGGAATGTACACCGGGGAGCTGTTTTTT
TRBV7-2,TRBJ2-1,16,-,TRBD2,CASSFSGGAYYNEQFF,TGTGCCAGCAGCTTCAGCGGGGGGGCTTACTACAATGAGCAGTTCTTC
TRBV20-1,TRBJ1-5,13,-,-,CSARAVSNQPQHF,TGCAGTGCTAGAGCTGTTAGCAATCAGCCCCAGCATTTT